The 8 T cell receptor beta chains below all came from one sample that was sequenced in a study of T cells expressing NK-cell markers. TCRdb reprocessed the 5' RACE reads and reports one entry per CDR3 protein, with no DNA. This sample carries some 440,000 distinct CDR3 sequences, with 1.4% going to the ten biggest clones. The specimen was blood T cells: a sorted CD56 or NKG2C T cell subset, CD4+ or CD8+ T cells, or bulk PBMC T cells (not recorded which). The receptors originated from a woman aged 50 to 60 in good health.

The chain joins TRBV29-1 to TRBJ2-1. CDR1 is SQVTM and CDR2 is ANQGSEA in the germline V gene. CDR3 length: 14 amino acids. The chain's CDR3 is CSARYRGSYNEQFF.

V and J are TRBV3-1 and TRBJ2-5; TCRdb outputs TRBD2, but without DNA this stays unchecked. The CDR3 length is 15 residues. Germline V gives CDR1 LGHDT, CDR2 YNNKEL (reference sequence). The CDR3 loop is CASSPGTSGGGTQYF.

The chain links TRBV5-1 to TRBJ2-4. This CDR3 is 14 amino acids long. CDR1 and CDR2 from the germline V gene are SGHRS and YFSETQ. CDR3 in amino acids: CASSLAGFGNIQYF.

The CDR3 region is CASSTLHPGTSGYNEQFF. This chain connects TRBV6-5 to TRBJ2-1; without DNA, the TCRdb call of TRBD2 cannot be checked. Germline V gene lookup returns CDR1 MNHEY and CDR2 SVGAGI. The CDR3 is 18 amino acids.

The J gene is TRBJ2-1, the V gene TRBV4-2; TCRdb names TRBD1, which stays unverified in the absence of DNA. This CDR3 region has 15 residues. Germline-derived CDR1 and CDR2 are LGHNA and YNFKEQ. The CDR3 sequence: CASSQSGQGGNEQFF.

J is TRBJ2-1 and V is TRBV5-1. The CDR3 totals 14 residues. Germline CDR1 reads SGHRS; CDR2 reads YFSETQ. The CDR3 loop reads CASSLSGIHNEQFF.

This chain connects TRBV29-1 to TRBJ2-1; the D gene TCRdb calls, TRBD2, cannot be checked with no DNA. Looked up from germline, CDR1 is SQVTM and CDR2 is ANQGSEA. The CDR3 is 11 residues long. This CDR3 is CSVLREIEQFF.

The genes are TRBV4-1 and TRBJ1-1. The germline V gene encodes CDR1 MGHRA and CDR2 YSYEKL. The CDR3 has 13 amino acids. The CDR3 is CASSQGGSAEAFF.